This is a list of T cell receptor beta chains from one sample in a study of OX40 agonist ivuxolimab in advanced cancers. The repertoire was sequenced with immunoSEQ multiplex PCR; TCRdb's copy has only in-frame clones and lacks some. Of tens of thousands of clones listed, around 80% are singletons. The input for sequencing was CD4+ or CD8+ T cells sorted from blood, taken in a trial of the OX40 agonist ivuxolimab. All receptors come from an adult with an advanced solid tumor such as melanoma, head and neck, liver or kidney cancer. The CDR3 runs from the conserved cysteine through the conserved F or W. The D gene is left open where the match is weak. Expanded clones are given a class, and other clones once, few, many or no size at all.

v_call	d_call	j_call	clone_size	cdr3_nt	cdr3_aa
TRBV18	.	TRBJ2-7	.	TGTGCCAGCTCACCAGAGACCTACGAGCAGTACTTC	CASSPETYEQYF
TRBV11-1	TRBD2	TRBJ2-7	.	TGTGCCAGCCGGACTGGGACTAGCGGTAATTACGAGCAGTACTTC	CASRTGTSGNYEQYF
TRBV18	.	TRBJ1-2	.	TGTGCCAGCTCACCCCCGAACAGGGCTTATGGCTACACCTTC	CASSPPNRAYGYTF
TRBV7-5	.	TRBJ1-3	few	TGTGCCAGAAGCTGCAGGGGAGGAAACACCATATATTTT	CARSCRGGNTIYF
TRBV6-5	.	TRBJ2-3	.	TGTGCCAGCAGTGTAAGGGGCACAGATACGCAGTACTTT	CASSVRGTDTQYF
TRBV5-6	.	TRBJ1-1	.	TGTGCCAGTTCCGGACAGACTAACACTGAAGCTTTCTTT	CASSGQTNTEAFF
TRBV7-2	.	TRBJ1-3	.	TGTGCCAGCAGCTTAAGGAGCTCTGGAAACACCATATATTTT	CASSLRSSGNTIYF
TRBV5-4	TRBD1	TRBJ2-2	.	TGTGCCAGCAGCCCCTACAGGGGTGACACCGGGGAGCTGTTTTTT	CASSPYRGDTGELFF
TRBV5-1	TRBD1	TRBJ1-3	.	TGCGCCAGCAGCTTGGCAGGACAGGGGTTTGGAAACACCATATATTTT	CASSLAGQGFGNTIYF
TRBV9	TRBD2	TRBJ2-1	.	TGTGCCAGCAGCGCGTCCGGGACTAGCGGGGTTACACCCCAGTTCTTC	CASSASGTSGVTPQFF
TRBV6-5	TRBD1	TRBJ2-7	.	TGTGCCAGCAGTTACTCGCCGACAGGGCTCTACGAGCAGTACTTC	CASSYSPTGLYEQYF
TRBV10-2	TRBD1	TRBJ1-2	.	TGCGCCAGCAATGTCGGACAGGGGTTTGATGGCTACACCTTC	CASNVGQGFDGYTF
TRBV19	.	TRBJ2-3	.	TGTGCCAGTAGATCCGGGACAAAAACTAGCACAGATACGCAGTATTTT	CASRSGTKTSTDTQYF
TRBV5-1	TRBD2	TRBJ2-3	.	TGCGCCAGCAGAATGGGACTAGCGGGGTCAGATACGCAGTATTTT	CASRMGLAGSDTQYF
TRBV5-6	.	TRBJ2-1	.	TGTGCCAGCAGCTTGGCCTTGGCAGGGGATATCCATGAGCAGTTCTTC	CASSLALAGDIHEQFF
TRBV6-1	.	TRBJ1-5	.	TGTGCCAGCAGCGAAGGAGTCTATAGCAATCAGCCCCAGCATTTT	CASSEGVYSNQPQHF